The clone carrying this T cell receptor (beta chain) turned up a few times. The CDR3 spans 13 residues. Germline assignment: CDR1 MNHEY and CDR2 SVGAGI. Trimming removed 4 bases from V and 5 bases from J, with 9 bases in between. TCRdb processed the RT-PCR reads anew with MiXCR; each CDR3 protein has one entry. The sample lists hundreds of thousands of distinct CDR3 sequences; under 20% were seen once. These data originate in a study of patients and donors after allogeneic stem cell transplantation. The receptor was isolated from a human donor who was either an allogeneic HSCT recipient or a stem cell or donor lymphocyte infusion donor (not recorded which). It is not recorded whose cells these are; they may come from a transplant donor. Input material: blood, either unsorted or a sorted T cell fraction (not recorded which). The gene calls are TRBV6-5 and TRBJ1-5, with no clear D. CDR3 coding DNA: TGTGCCAGCAGTTCGGCAGAGCATCAGCCCCAGCATTTT. This encodes CASSSAEHQPQHF.